This T cell receptor beta chain was retrieved from a study of CD8 T cells in ankylosing spondylitis. Researchers built TCR beta libraries using quantitative 5'-RACE with molecular barcodes. MiXCR was run by TCRdb on the 5' RACE reads, yielding one entry per CDR3 protein. The sample holds 200,000 to 300,000 distinct CDR3 sequences, roughly a quarter seen once. The CDR3 covers 13 residues. Germline CDR1 DFQATT, CDR2 SNEGSKA (reference sequence). V lost 4 bases, J lost 5 bases, and 12 bases lay in between. This clonotype was observed at least ten times. Its antigen remains unidentified. Study-level findings and limits: Ankylosing spondylitis blood appeared to carry a characteristic TCR beta motif of roughly eight highly homologous variants.

This TCR derives from a male donor with ankylosing spondylitis or in good health (not recorded which). The chain has TRBV20-1 and TRBJ2-1; possibly TRBD1 or TRBD2 for D (6 bases each). Sequenced sample: blood, either unsorted or a sorted T cell fraction (not recorded which). The CDR3 here is CSATWGAHNEQFF. In DNA, the CDR3 is TGCAGTGCTACCTGGGGGGCCCACAATGAGCAGTTCTTC.